This T cell receptor beta chain was recovered during a study of T cell repertoires in cytomegalovirus infection. Findings and caveats of the study: HLA-C-restricted TCR beta clonotypes specific for CMV led the ex vivo response.

The CDR3 consists of 15 residues. Germline V lookup: CDR1 MDHEN, CDR2 SYDVKM. Trimming pared 3 bases from V and 0 bases from J, leaving 9 bases between. Points on this clonotype: What it binds is not known.

Each CDR3 protein is one row after TCRdb ran MiXCR on the reads. The sample includes a few hundred thousand distinct CDR3 sequences, approximately 40% of them seen just once. The sequence was obtained from a human donor in good health (CMV status not recorded). Some clones in this sample may be carry-over from other donors' samples. The sample was cultured PBMCs, taken from culture after CMV antigen stimulation. The chain links TRBV28 to TRBJ1-3; unclear D gene. The CDR3 reads CASSFDWASGNTIYF. In DNA, the CDR3 is TGTGCCAGCAGTTTCGACTGGGCCTCTGGAAACACCATATATTTT.